These 14 T cell receptor beta chains share one sample of origin, sequenced in a study of glioma-infiltrating T cells. Using RNA template, CDR3s of TCR alpha and beta were amplified with iRepertoire arm-PCR. MiXCR, run by TCRdb on the multiplex PCR reads, gives a single entry per CDR3 protein. The profile shows 400,000 or so distinct CDR3 sequences, more than 35% of them singletons. The specimen sequenced was glioma tissue, nonneoplastic brain tissue, or PBMCs (not recorded which). These TCRs come from a human donor with low-grade glioma or glioblastoma, undergoing nonglioma brain surgery, or in good health (not recorded which).

V and J are TRBV6-2 or TRBV6-3 and TRBJ1-2; D remains ambiguous. This CDR3 spans 13 amino acids. The germline V gene encodes CDR1 MNHEY and CDR2 SVGEGT. Trimming shortened V by 4 bases and J by 7 bases, and 13 bases separated the two germline ends. The CDR3 sequence: CASSSRAAGGYTF. Here the CDR3 DNA reads TGTGCCAGCAGTTCCCGCGCGGCGGGTGGCTACACCTTC.

Of note for this clonotype: At one end the junction does not follow the germline gene, possibly because of a read error. V and J are TRBV7-9 and TRBJ2-2; 8 bases are a match to TRBD1. CDR3 length equals 15 residues. In germline, CDR1 is SEHNR, CDR2 FQNEAQ (reference sequence). Here the CDR3 reads CASSSDRGVTGGLFF. CDR3 nucleotide sequence: TGTGCCAGCAGCTCCGACAGGGGAGTCACAGGGGGGCTGTTTTTT.

Of note for this clonotype: With a much larger clone just one base away, this may be a read error. This chain uses TRBV6-1 with TRBJ2-1; 7 bases agree with TRBD2. CDR1 is MNHNS and CDR2 is SASEGT in the germline V gene. The J segment lost 7 bases and the V segment lost 5 bases, leaving 11 bases of the junction unmatched. The CDR3 consists of 15 residues. CDR3: CASSPGLPGGNEQFF. The CDR3, as DNA: TGTGCCAGCAGTCCCGGACTACCGGGAGGTAATGAGCAGTTCTTC.

This clonotype has a count of ten or more. J is TRBJ1-2 and V is TRBV20-1; TRBD1 is a possible D gene (5 bases). The germline V gene has CDR1 DFQATT and CDR2 SNEGSKA (reference sequence). V was cut by 5 bases and J by 0 bases, with 7 bases left in between. The CDR3 runs to 12 residues. The CDR3 reads CSAPTANYGYTF. In nucleotides, the CDR3 is TGCAGTGCTCCGACAGCTAACTATGGCTACACCTTC.

As to this clonotype: A much larger clone is a single base away; this may be a read error. The chain joins TRBV20-1 to TRBJ1-2; D is ambiguous. CDR3 length: 13 amino acids. V lost 1 base and J lost 1, with 7 bases in between. CDR1 DFQATT and CDR2 SNEGSKA come from the germline V gene (reference sequence). The CDR3 sequence: CSARGHRNYGYTF. CDR3 nucleotide sequence: TGCAGTGCTAGAGGACACCGTAACTATGGCTACACCTTC.

This clonotype was found once. This chain connects TRBV20-1 to TRBJ1-5, with D hard to call. CDR3 size: 13 residues. Trimming stripped 1 base from V and 4 bases from J, with 8 bases between. Germline V gene sequence: CDR1 DFQATT, CDR2 SNEGSKA (reference sequence). CDR3 nucleotides: TGCAGTGCTAGAGTAGGGTTGAATCAGCCCCAGCATTTT. It is translated as CSARVGLNQPQHF.

In this sample, this clonotype turned up once. A much larger clone sits a single nucleotide away, making a read error possible. The chain is built from TRBV15 and TRBJ1-1; D call uncertain. Trimming removed 4 bases from V and 6 bases from J, with 21 bases in between. This CDR3 has 16 amino acids. Germline loops: CDR1 LNHNV, CDR2 YYDKDF (reference sequence). The DNA for the CDR3 is TGTGCCACCAGCAAGGCCCTTTCACCCCCCGTGGCTGAAGCTTTCTTT. It translates to CATSKALSPPVAEAFF.

This clonotype was recorded only once. The V and J genes are TRBV24-1 and TRBJ1-2; the match to TRBD1 covers 10 bases. V dropped 9 bases and J dropped 4; count of bases not matched to a gene: 4. In germline, CDR1 is KGHDR, CDR2 SFDVKD. CDR3 length equals 13 residues. Here the CDR3 DNA reads TGTGCCACCGGGACAGGGGCTGGCTATGGCTACACCTTC. This encodes CATGTGAGYGYTF.

Of note for this clonotype: One base away lies a much larger clone, so this may be a sequencing read error. J is TRBJ1-1 and V is TRBV20-1; TRBD1 might be the D (6 bases). CDR3 size: 14 residues. Germline CDR1 and CDR2: DFQATT and SNEGSKA (reference sequence). The CDR3 region has the DNA TGCAGTGCTAGCACAGGGATTAGGAACACTGAAGCTCTCTTT. This codes for CSASTGIRNTEALF.

This clonotype was counted between two and nine times. This chain uses TRBV10-3 with TRBJ2-7; possible D gene TRBD2, 5 bases. Per the germline V gene, CDR1 is ENHRY and CDR2 is SYGVKD. This CDR3 has 13 amino acids. V was cut by 7 bases and J by 0 bases, with 10 bases left in between. For the CDR3, the DNA is TGTGCCATCACCTCTAGCAGCTCCTACGAGCAGTACTTC. Translated: CAITSSSSYEQYF.

This clonotype came up many times. V is TRBV6-6 and J is TRBJ2-7, with a tentative D call TRBD1 (5 bases). The CDR3 has 14 amino acids. Germline CDR1 MNHNY, CDR2 SVGAGI (reference sequence). The V end lost 0 bases, the J end lost 4 bases, and 10 bases lay between the germline ends. The CDR3, as DNA: TGTGCCAGCAGTTACTCGCACCCAGGGTACGAGCAGTACTTC. Its protein is CASSYSHPGYEQYF.

The sample holds a few counts of this clonotype. The CDR3 is CASSEAKRSVYGYTF. The CDR3 DNA follows: TGTGCCAGCAGTGAAGCGAAACGTTCGGTCTATGGCTACACCTTC. V gene TRBV2 combines with J gene TRBJ1-2; D remains unclear. V gave up 0 bases and J gave up 4 bases, with 12 bases separating them. This CDR3 region has 15 residues. Germline V gene sequence: CDR1 SNHLY, CDR2 FYNNEI.

This clonotype was counted a few times. This sequence joins TRBV7-9 and TRBJ1-2, with 8 positions matching TRBD1. Germline V gives CDR1 SEHNR, CDR2 FQNEAQ (reference sequence). V lost 4 bases, J lost 3 bases, and 7 bases stayed unmatched. The CDR3 has 15 amino acids. DNA of the CDR3: TGTGCCAGCAGCTCATCGGACAGGGCCGACTATGGCTACACCTTC. Protein sequence: CASSSSDRADYGYTF.

V and J are TRBV20-1 and TRBJ2-5; D is uncertain. With 0 bases removed from V and 5 bases from J, the gap between germline ends came to 7 bases. The CDR3 totals 12 residues. Germline V gene data show CDR1 as DFQATT and CDR2 as SNEGSKA (reference sequence). The CDR3 bases are TGCAGTGCTAGAGAAACAGCCGAGACCCAGTACTTC. It is translated as CSARETAETQYF.